This T cell receptor beta chain originates from a study of T cells after posttransplantation cyclophosphamide. V shed 6 bases and J shed 0 bases, with 15 bases lying between them. Germline CDR1 reads LGHNT; CDR2 reads FRNRAP. This CDR3 is built from 15 residues. The table came from immunoSEQ multiplex PCR; TCRdb's copy has only in-frame clones and leaves some out. The sample has some 39,000 clones, none seen only once. The table lists this clone with many counts. The sequenced sample was PBMCs. The source is a girl aged 10 to 17 in good health, CMV-negative, and a related stem cell transplant donor. This chain joins TRBV12-5 and TRBJ2-7; a possible D gene is TRBD2 (6 bases). The CDR3 region is CASGGGARFSYEQYF. In nucleotides, the CDR3 is TGTGCTAGTGGGGGGGGTGCGAGATTCTCCTACGAGCAGTACTTC.